One sample yielded the 21 T cell receptor beta chains listed below, sequenced in a study of cytomegalovirus exposure and HLA in healthy donors. The PCR employed 60 Vbeta primers together with 13 Jbeta primers. This table comes from immunoSEQ multiplex PCR, and its TCRdb copy is limited to in-frame clones, with some not included. The sample holds 70,000 to 100,000 clones, nearly 80% seen once. Sequencing was done on a sample of PBMCs. The source of these receptors is a woman in her forties or fifties in good health and CMV-seropositive.

J is TRBJ2-6 and V is TRBV6-1; 9 bases line up with TRBD1. Germline-derived CDR1 and CDR2 are MNHNS and SASEGT. This CDR3 is built from 16 residues. Trimming removed 4 bases from V and 2 bases from J; junction bases left unmatched: 3. CDR3 nucleotide sequence: TGTGCCAGCAGTGCCAGACAGGGGGCTGGGGCCAACGTCCTGACTTTC. The encoded protein is CASSARQGAGANVLTF.

The V and J genes are TRBV18 and TRBJ2-3, with D perhaps matching TRBD1 (6 bases). Deletions cut 2 bases from V and 2 bases from J, with 11 bases between. The CDR3 runs 15 residues. CDR1 and CDR2 (germline): KGHSH, LQKENI. The chain's CDR3 is CASSPTDSLTDTQYF. In DNA, the CDR3 is TGTGCCAGCTCACCAACGGACAGTCTCACAGATACGCAGTATTTT.

The chain has TRBV4-2 and TRBJ2-1; TRBD2 is a possible D gene (6 bases). In germline, CDR1 is LGHNA, CDR2 YNFKEQ. The V end was cut by 4 bases, the J end by 7 bases, with 14 bases between. CDR3 length: 14 residues. The DNA of the CDR3 is TGTGCCAGCAGCCCGGGACTGACCGGGAATGAGCAGTTCTTC. Translating gives CASSPGLTGNEQFF.

CDR3 protein: CASSLPQSGTGHNEQFF. The DNA of the CDR3 is TGTGCCAGCAGCTTACCTCAGTCCGGGACAGGGCATAATGAGCAGTTCTTC. This chain joins TRBV7-9 and TRBJ2-1; 9 bases align to TRBD1. In germline, CDR1 is SEHNR, CDR2 FQNEAQ (reference sequence). The CDR3 has 17 amino acids. With 2 bases clipped from V and 7 bases from J, the junction kept 12 bases outside the gene matches. Full variable domain (remainder filled in from reference TRBV7-9 and TRBJ2-1): DTGVSQNPRHKITKRGQNVTFRCDPISEHNRLYWYRQTLGQGPEFLTYFQNEAQLEKSRLLSDRFSAERPKGSFSTLEIQRTEQGDSAMYLCASSLPQSGTGHNEQFFGPGTRLTVL.

V is TRBV7-9 and J is TRBJ2-5; TRBD2 might be the D (6 bases). Trimming took 5 bases from V and 4 from J, leaving 14 bases between them. The germline CDR1 and CDR2 sequences are SEHNR and FQNEAQ (reference sequence). The CDR3 length is 14 residues. The CDR3 nucleotides read TGTGCCAGCAGCCGACTAGGGGTTGGAGAGACCCAGTACTTC. Translated: CASSRLGVGETQYF.

The chain uses TRBV11-2 and TRBJ2-3; 8 positions agree with TRBD2. Looked up from germline, CDR1 is SGHAT and CDR2 is FQNNGV. The CDR3 consists of 17 residues. V shed 0 bases, J shed 2 bases, and the junction held 7 bases outside the gene matches. DNA of the CDR3: TGTGCCAGCAGCTTAGATAGCGGGACCCCTTACACAGATACGCAGTATTTT. Translation gives CASSLDSGTPYTDTQYF.

The chain is built from TRBV10-3 and TRBJ2-3, with 11 positions matching TRBD2. V gave up 4 bases and J gave up 0 bases; unmatched junction bases: 3. Germline CDR1 reads ENHRY; CDR2 reads SYGVKD. The CDR3 totals 16 residues. Here the CDR3 DNA reads TGTGCCATCAGTGGACTAGCGGGAAGGAGCACAGATACGCAGTATTTT. It codes for CAISGLAGRSTDTQYF.

The rearrangement joins TRBV27 to TRBJ1-1; D is possibly TRBD1 (5 bases). The length of the CDR3 is 15 residues. Germline V gene data show CDR1 as MNHEY and CDR2 as SMNVEV (reference sequence). V gave up 5 bases and J gave up 6 bases, with 19 bases separating them. CDR3: CASSPGTVRRAEAFF. The DNA for the CDR3 is TGTGCCAGCAGTCCGGGGACTGTCAGAAGGGCTGAAGCTTTCTTT.

Concerning this clone: One end of the junction varies from germline; a read error may be responsible. The chain recombines TRBV5-5 with TRBJ2-1; maybe TRBD2 (6 bases). The CDR3 runs to 15 residues. Germline CDR1 SGHKS, CDR2 YYEKEE (reference sequence). In DNA form, the CDR3 reads TGTGCCAGCAGCTCGCAGATGACTAGTTCGTATGAACAGTTCTTC. Translating gives CASSSQMTSSYEQFF.

The V and J genes are TRBV5-4 and TRBJ1-1; possibly TRBD1 for D (5 bases). The length of the CDR3 is 13 residues. The ends were cut back, 3 bases at V and 4 bases at J, with 10 bases in the middle. Germline CDR1 is SGHNT and CDR2 is YYREEE (reference sequence). Here the CDR3 reads CASSWTGGTEAFF. The CDR3 bases are TGTGCCAGCAGCTGGACCGGGGGCACTGAAGCTTTCTTT.

J is TRBJ2-6 and V is TRBV7-3; maybe TRBD2 (6 bases). V was pared by 4 bases and J by 1 base, with 14 bases between. The length of the CDR3 is 17 residues. Germline-derived CDR1 and CDR2 are SGHTA and FQGTGA. The CDR3 here is CASSSYRGRSGANVLTF. The CDR3 DNA reads TGTGCCAGCAGCTCTTATCGGGGGAGGTCTGGGGCCAACGTCCTGACTTTC.

V is TRBV4-2 and J is TRBJ1-5; TRBD1 matches at 9 bases. This CDR3 has 16 amino acids. J gave up 5 bases and V 8 bases, and 13 bases lay outside the gene matches. CDR1 and CDR2 from the germline V gene are LGHNA and YNFKEQ. CDR3 residues: CASARAQGALDQPQHF. CDR3 in DNA: TGTGCCAGCGCAAGGGCACAGGGGGCGCTGGATCAGCCCCAGCATTTT.

The chain combines TRBV10-1 with TRBJ1-2, with D possibly being TRBD1 (6 bases). From germline, CDR1 is WNHNN and CDR2 SYGVQD (reference sequence). Trimming shortened V by 6 bases and J by 5 bases, and 10 bases separated the two germline ends. This CDR3 has 12 residues. CDR3 protein: CASRDSPYGYTF. The CDR3 DNA is TGCGCCAGCAGGGACAGCCCATATGGCTACACCTTC.

The J gene is TRBJ2-2, the V gene TRBV18; 7 bases agree with TRBD1. In germline, CDR1 is KGHSH, CDR2 LQKENI. The CDR3 runs 14 residues. V was pared by 6 bases and J by 1 base, with 2 bases of the junction left unmatched. This CDR3 is CASSRQGNTGELFF. CDR3 DNA sequence: TGTGCCAGCTCGCGACAGGGGAACACCGGGGAGCTGTTTTTT.

This chain joins TRBV4-2 and TRBJ1-1; the match to TRBD1 covers 9 bases. Germline CDR1 reads LGHNA; CDR2 reads YNFKEQ. V shed 8 bases and J 4 bases; nucleotides not matched to a gene: 8. The CDR3 contains 14 residues. Here the CDR3 DNA reads TGTGCCAGCTCTGGGGACAGGGAAGGCACTGAAGCTTTCTTT. Encoded protein: CASSGDREGTEAFF.

The chain combines TRBV6-9 with TRBJ2-1; TRBD2 aligns across 12 bases. V dropped 2 bases and J dropped 9; count of bases not matched to a gene: 5. The CDR3 totals 15 residues. The V gene's germline CDR1 is MNHGY and CDR2 SVAAGI. The CDR3, as DNA: TGTGCCAGCAGTTATCCTAGCGGGGGGGCCCTTGAGCAGTTCTTC. Translated: CASSYPSGGALEQFF.

V and J are TRBV7-8 and TRBJ2-5; perhaps TRBD2 as D (6 bases). Germline V gives CDR1 SGHVS, CDR2 FQNEAQ. The V gene lost 5 bases and the J gene lost 4 bases, with 8 bases spanning the gap. There are 12 residues in the CDR3. This CDR3 is CASSAGGETQYF. Here the CDR3 DNA reads TGTGCCAGCAGCGCCGGGGGAGAGACCCAGTACTTC.

In DNA, the CDR3 is TGTGCCAGCAGTGACCCAGGCTACCCACAGCCCCAGCATTTT. This codes for CASSDPGYPQPQHF. The gene calls are TRBV2 and TRBJ1-5; D not certain. The CDR3 length is 14 residues. CDR1 and CDR2 (germline): SNHLY, FYNNEI. V lost 3 bases to trimming and J lost 7 bases, with 13 bases between them.

The chain combines TRBV29-1 with TRBJ2-7, with a possible D match to TRBD1 (6 bases). The CDR3 is 14 amino acids. In germline, CDR1 is SQVTM, CDR2 ANQGSEA. Trimming shortened V by 2 bases and J by 0 bases, and 11 bases separated the two germline ends. The CDR3 loop reads CSVEYRASSYEQYF. CDR3 bases: TGCAGCGTTGAATACAGGGCTAGCTCCTACGAGCAGTACTTC.

The chain carries TRBV7-9 and TRBJ1-4; D is unclear. This CDR3 contains 15 residues. Germline V CDR1 and CDR2: SEHNR, FQNEAQ (reference sequence). Deletions cut 3 bases from V and 0 bases from J, with 8 bases between. CDR3 in DNA: TGTGCCAGCAGCTTGGGCCGTGCAACTAATGAAAAACTGTTTTTT. Translated, it gives CASSLGRATNEKLFF. The entire variable domain, with the rest obtained from reference TRBV7-9 and TRBJ1-4, is as follows: DTGVSQNPRHKITKRGQNVTFRCDPISEHNRLYWYRQTLGQGPEFLTYFQNEAQLEKSRLLSDRFSAERPKGSFSTLEIQRTEQGDSAMYLCASSLGRATNEKLFFGSGTQLSVL.

This chain uses TRBV2 with TRBJ1-6; D possibly corresponds to TRBD1 (5 bases). Trimming pared 1 base from V and 5 bases from J, leaving 18 bases between. CDR3 length: 18 amino acids. Germline V gene lookup returns CDR1 SNHLY and CDR2 FYNNEI. Here the CDR3 DNA reads TGTGCCAGCAGTGAAGTGGATCTGGGAGGGGCAAATAATTCACCCCTCCACTTT. It specifies CASSEVDLGGANNSPLHF.